These T cell receptor beta chains were read from a single sample in a study of T cell responses to AZD1222 COVID-19 vaccine. Profiled with immunoSEQ multiplex PCR; TCRdb holds only in-frame clones, not every one. The data hold fewer than 120,000 clones, with nearly 90% observed a single time. The specimen comprised peripheral blood, sampled on day 0 of AZD1222 vaccination. These receptors all stem from an adult in good health. The CDR3 runs from the conserved cysteine through the conserved F or W. Each record gives: D gene, clone size, J gene, V gene, CDR3 DNA, CDR3 protein. The D gene is left open where the match is weak. Size tells how often a clone was seen (once, few, many) or the class of an expanded clone, and some rows leave it out.

>TRBD1|once|TRBJ2-2|TRBV10-3
TGTGCCATCAGTGGACGGACAGGGCTGAACACCGGGGAGCTGTTTTTT
CAISGRTGLNTGELFF
>TRBD1|once|TRBJ1-5|TRBV14
TGTGCCAGCAGCCCCCACTCCGGACAGGGTCAATATCAGCCCCAGCATTTT
CASSPHSGQGQYQPQHF
>NA|NA|TRBJ2-7|TRBV29-1
TGCAGCGTTGTGAACAGGGGAGGAGGCGAGCAGTACTTC
CSVVNRGGGEQYF
>NA|few|TRBJ1-6|TRBV6-6
TGTGCCAGCAGCCCAGCCAGGAACGATTCACCCCTCCACTTT
CASSPARNDSPLHF
>TRBD2|few|TRBJ2-1|TRBV7-7
TGTGCTAGCAGCACCGCCGGGCTAGCGGGATACAATGAGCAGTTCTTC
CASSTAGLAGYNEQFF
>NA|NA|TRBJ1-1|TRBV2
TGTGCCAGCAGTATGACCGGAGGCACTGAAGCTTTCTTT
CASSMTGGTEAFF
>TRBD2|NA|TRBJ2-7|TRBV2
TGTGCCAGCAGCGGGGGAGGGGTTCACGAGCAGTACTTC
CASSGGGVHEQYF
>NA|NA|TRBJ1-4|TRBV7-2
TGTGCCACCGCAGGGCCTAATGAAAAACTGTTTTTT
CATAGPNEKLFF
>NA|NA|TRBJ2-5|TRBV11-1
TGTGCCAGCAGCTTTATAACGGGAGTTTGGGAGACCCAGTACTTC
CASSFITGVWETQYF
>NA|NA|TRBJ1-2|TRBV28
TGTGCCAGCAGCCAGGGGTGGGGCGGCTACACCTTC
CASSQGWGGYTF
>NA|NA|TRBJ1-5|TRBV7-9
TGTGCCAGCAGCTCCGGACAGCCAAATCAGCCCCAGCATTTT
CASSSGQPNQPQHF
>NA|NA|TRBJ1-4|TRBV25-1
TGTGCCAGCAGTGCAAATAACGGGGATAGGGAAAAACTGTTTTTT
CASSANNGDREKLFF
>NA|NA|TRBJ2-7|TRBV5-5
TGTGCCAGCAGCTTTTCCTACGAGCAGTACTTC
CASSFSYEQYF
>NA|NA|TRBJ1-6|TRBV5-4
TGTGCCAGCAGCCGGGACACCCAGAATTCACCCCTCCACTTT
CASSRDTQNSPLHF
>TRBD2|NA|TRBJ2-1|TRBV29-1
TGCAGCGTAACTCCCCTTGATGGGACTAGGTATTTGAATGAGCAGTTCTTC
CSVTPLDGTRYLNEQFF
>TRBD2|NA|TRBJ2-7|TRBV27
TGTGCCAGCAGCGGACTAGGAAGTCCCTACGAGCAGTACTTC
CASSGLGSPYEQYF
>NA|NA|TRBJ1-2|TRBV9
TGTGCCAGCAGCGTATCCGGGGGGGCTGGTGGCTACACCTTC
CASSVSGGAGGYTF
>TRBD1|NA|TRBJ1-2|TRBV9
TGTGCCAGCAGCACCCCGACAGGGAACTATGGCTACACCTTC
CASSTPTGNYGYTF
>NA|NA|TRBJ2-7|TRBV6-2/TRBV6-3
TGTGCCAGCAGTTACGTGCCCTACGAGCAGTACTTC
CASSYVPYEQYF
>TRBD2|NA|TRBJ2-3|TRBV30
TGTGCCTGGAGTCCCGGGACTAGCGGGCAGTATTTT
CAWSPGTSGQYF
>NA|NA|TRBJ1-2|TRBV19
TGTGCCAGTAGTATAGATCCGGTGAGCTATGGCTACACCTTC
CASSIDPVSYGYTF
>NA|NA|TRBJ1-1|TRBV28
TGTGCCAGCAGTCCCCCCCGTTTGGGGCTGAACACTGAAGCTTTCTTT
CASSPPRLGLNTEAFF